This T cell receptor (beta chain) was profiled in a study of T cells in Graves' hyperthyroidism and ophthalmopathy. This clonotype showed up many times. Amplified regions were TCR beta CDR3 sequences from RNA transcripts. First-round RT-PCR with HTBI primers amplified the TCR CDR3 region. TCRdb fed the multiplex PCR reads into MiXCR, producing one record per CDR3 protein. The sample includes around 610,000 distinct CDR3 sequences, around 15% of them seen just once. Germline V CDR1 and CDR2: SNHLY, FYNNEI. V gave up 7 bases and J gave up 7 bases, with 16 bases separating them. This CDR3 region has 13 residues.

The sequence was obtained from a woman between 40 and 50 years old with Graves' ophthalmopathy. V and J are TRBV2 and TRBJ1-2; D is unclear. The sample consisted of blood. The CDR3, as DNA: TGTGCCAGCACTACGGGAAGGGAGGGTGGCTACACCTTC. Protein sequence: CASTTGREGGYTF.